This T cell receptor (beta chain) was sequenced in a study of T-cell reconstitution after alpha-beta-depleted transplantation in children. This clonotype was picked up many times. Construction of the TCRbeta library involved unique molecular identifiers. Using its own MiXCR run on the PCR reads, TCRdb lists one record per CDR3 protein. The profile covers 90,000 to 130,000 distinct CDR3 sequences, with around a tenth appearing a single time and approximately 7.6% taken by the ten largest. The V and J ends lost 8 bases and 4 bases respectively, with 15 bases between them. Germline V gene data show CDR1 as SQVTM and CDR2 as ANQGSEA. The CDR3 has 13 amino acids.

The origin of this receptor is a human donor who donated a stem cell graft to a child with acute lymphoblastic leukemia. The material was PBMCs from the stem cell graft donor, obtained from the stem cell graft. J is TRBJ2-1 and V is TRBV29-1, with D tentatively TRBD1 or TRBD2 (5 bases each). The CDR3 protein is CSPRRDPYNEQFF. CDR3 coding DNA: TGCAGCCCCCGCAGGGACCCGTACAATGAGCAGTTCTTC.